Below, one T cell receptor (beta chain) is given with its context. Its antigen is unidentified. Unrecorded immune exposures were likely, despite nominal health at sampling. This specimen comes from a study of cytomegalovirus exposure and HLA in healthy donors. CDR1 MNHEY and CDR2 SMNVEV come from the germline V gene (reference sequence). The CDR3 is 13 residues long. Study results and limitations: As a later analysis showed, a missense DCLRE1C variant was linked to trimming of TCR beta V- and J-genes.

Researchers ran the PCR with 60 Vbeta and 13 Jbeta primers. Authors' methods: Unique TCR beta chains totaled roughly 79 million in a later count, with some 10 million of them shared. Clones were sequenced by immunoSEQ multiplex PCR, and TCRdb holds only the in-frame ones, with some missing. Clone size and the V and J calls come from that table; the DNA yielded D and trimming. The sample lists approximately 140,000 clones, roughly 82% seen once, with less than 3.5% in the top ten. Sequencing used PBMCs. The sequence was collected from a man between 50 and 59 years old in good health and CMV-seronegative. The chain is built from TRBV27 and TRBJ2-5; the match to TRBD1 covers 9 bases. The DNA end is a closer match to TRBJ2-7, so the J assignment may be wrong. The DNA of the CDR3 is TGTGCCAGCAGTCGACAGGGGGTACGCGAGCAGTACTTC. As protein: CASSRQGVREQYF.